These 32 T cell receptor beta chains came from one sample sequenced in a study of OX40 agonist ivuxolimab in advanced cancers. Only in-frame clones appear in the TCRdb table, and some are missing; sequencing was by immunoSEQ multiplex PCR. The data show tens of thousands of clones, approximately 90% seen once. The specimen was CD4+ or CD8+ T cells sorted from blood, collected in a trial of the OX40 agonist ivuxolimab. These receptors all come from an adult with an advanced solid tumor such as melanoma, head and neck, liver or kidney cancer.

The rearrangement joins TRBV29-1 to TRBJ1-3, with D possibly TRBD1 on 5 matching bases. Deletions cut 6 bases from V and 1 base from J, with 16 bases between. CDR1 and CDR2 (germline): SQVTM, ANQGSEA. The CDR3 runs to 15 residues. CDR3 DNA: TGCAGCGTGGAAAATTTCGGGGGTTCTGGAAACACCATATATTTT. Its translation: CSVENFGGSGNTIYF. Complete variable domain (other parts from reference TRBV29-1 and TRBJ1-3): SAVISQKPSRDICQRGTSLTIQCQVDSQVTMMFWYRQQPGQSLTLIATANQGSEATYESGFVIDKFPISRPNLTFSTLTVSNMSPEDSSIYLCSVENFGGSGNTIYFGEGSWLTVV.

The CDR3, as DNA: TGCGCCAGCAGCTGGAGCGGGGGGGCCGGCAATGAGCAGTTCTTC. This codes for CASSWSGGAGNEQFF. This chain uses TRBV4-3 with TRBJ2-1; 10 positions agree with TRBD2. Losses at the gene ends were 5 bases for V and 6 bases for J; bases not matched to a gene: 7. The CDR3 contains 15 residues. CDR1 is LGHNA and CDR2 is YSLEER in the germline V gene.

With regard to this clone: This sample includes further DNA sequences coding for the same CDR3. The CDR3 DNA sequence: TGTGCCAGCAGCGTTTCAGGGGTAGAGACCCAGTACTTC. It translates to CASSVSGVETQYF. The genes are TRBV9 and TRBJ2-5, with a tentative D call TRBD1 (6 bases). This CDR3 has 13 residues. Germline V gene sequence: CDR1 SGDLS, CDR2 YYNGEE. Trimming left V 2 bases short and J 4 bases short, with 9 bases between. Together with reference TRBV9 and TRBJ2-5, the CDR3 gives the full variable domain: DSGVTQTPKHLITATGQRVTLRCSPRSGDLSVYWYQQSLDQGLQFLIQYYNGEERAKGNILERFSAQQFPDLHSELNLSSLELGDSALYFCASSVSGVETQYFGPGTRLLVL.

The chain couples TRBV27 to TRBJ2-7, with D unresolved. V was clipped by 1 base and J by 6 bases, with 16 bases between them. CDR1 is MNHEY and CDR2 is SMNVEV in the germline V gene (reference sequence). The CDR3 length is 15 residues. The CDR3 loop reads CASSLYGGLSGEQYF. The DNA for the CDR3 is TGTGCCAGCAGTTTATATGGTGGCCTGTCAGGCGAGCAGTACTTC.

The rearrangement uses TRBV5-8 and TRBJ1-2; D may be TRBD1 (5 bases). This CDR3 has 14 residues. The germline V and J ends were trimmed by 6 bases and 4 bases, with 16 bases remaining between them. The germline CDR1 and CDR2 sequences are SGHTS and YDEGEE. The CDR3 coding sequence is TGTGCCAGCACCCTGGGGGGGAGCGGCTATGGCTACACCTTC. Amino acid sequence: CASTLGGSGYGYTF.

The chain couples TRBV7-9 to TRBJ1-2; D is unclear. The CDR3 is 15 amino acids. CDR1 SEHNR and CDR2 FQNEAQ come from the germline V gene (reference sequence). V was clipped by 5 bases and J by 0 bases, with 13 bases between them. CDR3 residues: CASSPTLYPNYGYTF. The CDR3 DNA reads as TGTGCCAGCAGCCCAACCCTCTACCCTAACTATGGCTACACCTTC.

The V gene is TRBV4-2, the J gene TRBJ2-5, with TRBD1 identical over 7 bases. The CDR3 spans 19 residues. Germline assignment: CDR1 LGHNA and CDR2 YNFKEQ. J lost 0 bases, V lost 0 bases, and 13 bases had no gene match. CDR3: CASSQDRATETGNQETQYF. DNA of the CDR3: TGTGCCAGCAGCCAAGATAGGGCGACCGAGACAGGGAACCAAGAGACCCAGTACTTC.

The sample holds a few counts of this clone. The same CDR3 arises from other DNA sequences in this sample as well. The CDR3 loop is CASSLGIAGELFF. Written as DNA, the CDR3 is TGTGCCAGCAGCTTAGGGATCGCCGGGGAGCTGTTTTTT. J is TRBJ2-2 and V is TRBV7-8; D not resolved. Germline V CDR1 and CDR2: SGHVS, FQNEAQ. Trimming took 1 base from V and 6 from J, leaving 6 bases between them. The CDR3 is made up of 13 amino acids.

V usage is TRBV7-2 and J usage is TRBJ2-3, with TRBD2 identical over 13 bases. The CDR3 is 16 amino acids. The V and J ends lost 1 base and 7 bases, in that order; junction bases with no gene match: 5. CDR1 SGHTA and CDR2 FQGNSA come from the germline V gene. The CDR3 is CASSLGRTSGGYTQYF. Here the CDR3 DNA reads TGTGCCAGCAGCTTAGGGAGGACTAGCGGGGGTTATACGCAGTATTTT.

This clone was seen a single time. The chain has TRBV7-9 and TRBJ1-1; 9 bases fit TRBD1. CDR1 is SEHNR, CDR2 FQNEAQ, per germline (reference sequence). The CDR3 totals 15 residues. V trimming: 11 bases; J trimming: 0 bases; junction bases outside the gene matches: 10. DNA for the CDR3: TGTGCCGGATCAGCAGGGACAGGGCTGAACACTGAAGCTTTCTTT. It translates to CAGSAGTGLNTEAFF.

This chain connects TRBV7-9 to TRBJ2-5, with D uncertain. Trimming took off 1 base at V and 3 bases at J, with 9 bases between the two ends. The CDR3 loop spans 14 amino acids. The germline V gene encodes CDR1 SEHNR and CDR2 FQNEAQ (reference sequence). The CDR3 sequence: CASSLGAEKETQYF. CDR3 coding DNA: TGTGCCAGCAGCTTAGGGGCGGAGAAAGAGACCCAGTACTTC.

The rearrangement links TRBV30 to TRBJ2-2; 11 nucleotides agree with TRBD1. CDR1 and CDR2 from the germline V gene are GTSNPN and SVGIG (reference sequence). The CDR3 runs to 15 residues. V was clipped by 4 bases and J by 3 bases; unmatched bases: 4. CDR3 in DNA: TGTGCCTGGACCCGGACAGGGGGCTACACCGGGGAGCTGTTTTTT. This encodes CAWTRTGGYTGELFF.

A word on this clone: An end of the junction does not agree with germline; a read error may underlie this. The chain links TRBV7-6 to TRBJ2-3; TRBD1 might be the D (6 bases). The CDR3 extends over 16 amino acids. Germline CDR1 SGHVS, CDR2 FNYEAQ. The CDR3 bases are TGTGCCAGCAGTTTAGGGGACACCCTCAGCACAGATACGCAGTATTTT. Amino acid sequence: CASSLGDTLSTDTQYF.

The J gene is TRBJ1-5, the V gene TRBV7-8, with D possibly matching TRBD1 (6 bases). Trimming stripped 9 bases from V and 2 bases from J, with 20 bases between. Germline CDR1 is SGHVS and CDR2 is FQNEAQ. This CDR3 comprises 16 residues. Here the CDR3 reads CARTRGGAGGNQPQHF. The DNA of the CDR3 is TGTGCCAGGACCCGAGGGGGGGCTGGGGGCAATCAGCCCCAGCATTTT. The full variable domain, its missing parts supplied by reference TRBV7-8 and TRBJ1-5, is GAGVSQSPRYKVAKRGQDVALRCDPISGHVSLFWYQQALGQGPEFLTYFQNEAQLDKSGLPSDRFFAERPEGSVSTLKIQRTQQEDSAVYLCARTRGGAGGNQPQHFGDGTRLSIL.

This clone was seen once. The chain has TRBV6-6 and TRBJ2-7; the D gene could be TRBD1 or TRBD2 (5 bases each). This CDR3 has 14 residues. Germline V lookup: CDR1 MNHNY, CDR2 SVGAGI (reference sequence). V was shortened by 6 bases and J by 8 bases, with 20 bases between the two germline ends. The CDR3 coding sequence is TGTGCCAGCAGCTTCCCGGGACCTCAATCAAAGCAGTACTTC. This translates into CASSFPGPQSKQYF.

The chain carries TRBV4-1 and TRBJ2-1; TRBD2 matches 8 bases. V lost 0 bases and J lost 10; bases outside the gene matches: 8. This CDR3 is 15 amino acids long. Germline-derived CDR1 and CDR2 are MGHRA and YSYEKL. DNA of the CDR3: TGCGCCAGCAGCCAAGATCCGGGACTAGGTGGGGAGCAGTTCTTC. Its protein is CASSQDPGLGGEQFF.

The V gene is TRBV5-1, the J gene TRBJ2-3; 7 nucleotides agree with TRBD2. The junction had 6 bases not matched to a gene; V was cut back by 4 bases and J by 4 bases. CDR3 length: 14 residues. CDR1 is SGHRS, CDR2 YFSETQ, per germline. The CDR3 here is CASSAGGSADTQYF. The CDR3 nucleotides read TGCGCCAGCAGCGCCGGGGGGAGCGCAGATACGCAGTATTTT.

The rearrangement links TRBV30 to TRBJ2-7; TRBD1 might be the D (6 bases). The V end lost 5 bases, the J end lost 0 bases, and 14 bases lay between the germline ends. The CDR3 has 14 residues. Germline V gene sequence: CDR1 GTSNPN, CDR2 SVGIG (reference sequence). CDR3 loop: CAWGQWGLSYEQYF. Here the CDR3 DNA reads TGTGCCTGGGGGCAGTGGGGGCTCTCCTACGAGCAGTACTTC.

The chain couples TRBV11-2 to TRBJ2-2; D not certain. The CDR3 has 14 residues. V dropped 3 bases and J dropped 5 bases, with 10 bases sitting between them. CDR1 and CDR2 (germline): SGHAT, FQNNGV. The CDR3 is CASSFSPRTGELFF. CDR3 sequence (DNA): TGTGCCAGCAGCTTCAGTCCGCGTACCGGGGAGCTGTTTTTT.

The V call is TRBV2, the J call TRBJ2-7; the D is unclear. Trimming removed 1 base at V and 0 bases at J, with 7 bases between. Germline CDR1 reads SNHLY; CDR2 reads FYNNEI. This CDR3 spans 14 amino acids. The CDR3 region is CASSEGRLSYEQYF. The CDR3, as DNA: TGTGCCAGCAGTGAAGGCAGGCTCTCCTACGAGCAGTACTTC.

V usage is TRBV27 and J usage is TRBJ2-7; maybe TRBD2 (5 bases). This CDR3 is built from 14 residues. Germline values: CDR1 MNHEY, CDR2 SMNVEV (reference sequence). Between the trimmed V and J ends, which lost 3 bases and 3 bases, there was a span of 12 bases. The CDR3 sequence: CASSLGDTFYEQYF. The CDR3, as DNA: TGTGCCAGCAGTTTGGGAGACACATTCTACGAGCAGTACTTC.

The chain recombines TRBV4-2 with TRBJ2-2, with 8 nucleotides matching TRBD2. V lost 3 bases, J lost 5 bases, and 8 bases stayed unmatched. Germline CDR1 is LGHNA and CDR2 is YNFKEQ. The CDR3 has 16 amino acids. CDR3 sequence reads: CASSHPSGGGTGELFF. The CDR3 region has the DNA TGTGCCAGCAGCCACCCCAGCGGGGGTGGGACCGGGGAGCTGTTTTTT.

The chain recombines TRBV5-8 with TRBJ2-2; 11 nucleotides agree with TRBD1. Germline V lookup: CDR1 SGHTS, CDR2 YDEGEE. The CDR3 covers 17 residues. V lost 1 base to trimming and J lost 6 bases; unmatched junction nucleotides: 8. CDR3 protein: CASSLSVGTGGAGELFF. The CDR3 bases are TGTGCCAGCAGCTTGAGTGTCGGGACAGGGGGGGCCGGGGAGCTGTTTTTT.

CDR3 amino acids: CASSPLHLNTEAFF. CDR3 sequence (DNA): TGTGCCAGCAGCCCTCTTCATTTGAACACTGAAGCTTTCTTT. V and J are TRBV11-1 and TRBJ1-1, with D uncertain. CDR3 size: 14 residues. Trimming pared 5 bases from V and 0 bases from J, leaving 10 bases between. Germline V lookup: CDR1 SGHAT, CDR2 FQDESV (reference sequence).

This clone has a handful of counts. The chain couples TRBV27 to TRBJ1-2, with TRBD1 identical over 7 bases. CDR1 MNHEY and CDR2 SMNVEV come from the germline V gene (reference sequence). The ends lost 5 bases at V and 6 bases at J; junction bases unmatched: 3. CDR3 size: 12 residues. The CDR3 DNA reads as TGTGCCAGCAGTATAACAGGGGATGGCTACACCTTC. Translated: CASSITGDGYTF.

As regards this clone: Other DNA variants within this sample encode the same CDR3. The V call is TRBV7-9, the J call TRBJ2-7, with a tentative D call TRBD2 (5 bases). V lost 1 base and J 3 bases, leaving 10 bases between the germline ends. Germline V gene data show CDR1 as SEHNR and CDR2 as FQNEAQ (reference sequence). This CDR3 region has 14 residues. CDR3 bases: TGTGCCAGCAGCTTAGGTGGACTCGACTACGAGCAGTACTTC. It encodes CASSLGGLDYEQYF.

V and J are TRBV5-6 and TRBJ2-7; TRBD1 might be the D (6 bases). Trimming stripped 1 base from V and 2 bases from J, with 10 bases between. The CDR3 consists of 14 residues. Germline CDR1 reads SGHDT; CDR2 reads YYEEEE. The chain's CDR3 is CASSLRTAPYEQYF. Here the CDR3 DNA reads TGTGCCAGCAGCTTGAGGACAGCCCCCTACGAGCAGTACTTC.

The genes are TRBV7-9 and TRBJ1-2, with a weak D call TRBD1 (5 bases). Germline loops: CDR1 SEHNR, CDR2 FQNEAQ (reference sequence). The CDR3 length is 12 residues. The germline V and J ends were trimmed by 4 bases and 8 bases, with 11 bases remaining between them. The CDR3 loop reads CASSYGGSGYTF. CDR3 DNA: TGTGCCAGCAGCTACGGGGGAAGCGGCTACACCTTC.

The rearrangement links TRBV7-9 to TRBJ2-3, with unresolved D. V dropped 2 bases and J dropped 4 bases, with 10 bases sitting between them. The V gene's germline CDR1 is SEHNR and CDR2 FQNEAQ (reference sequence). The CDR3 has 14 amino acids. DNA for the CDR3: TGTGCCAGCAGCTTATGGGGTCCCCCAGATACGCAGTATTTT. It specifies CASSLWGPPDTQYF.

CDR3 nucleotides: TGTGCCAGCAGCTTAGCCCGACAGGGGTGGACTGAAGCTTTCTTT. Translating gives CASSLARQGWTEAFF. This chain joins TRBV7-2 and TRBJ1-1; 8 bases fit TRBD1. This CDR3 has 15 residues. V lost 0 bases and J lost 5; bases outside the gene matches: 5. The germline gives CDR1 SGHTA, CDR2 FQGNSA.

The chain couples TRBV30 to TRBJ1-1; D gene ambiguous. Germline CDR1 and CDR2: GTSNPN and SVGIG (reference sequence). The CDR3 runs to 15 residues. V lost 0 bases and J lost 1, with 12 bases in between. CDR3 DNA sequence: TGTGCCTGGAGTGTAGGTGTGGGGAGGAACACTGAAGCTTTCTTT. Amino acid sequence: CAWSVGVGRNTEAFF.

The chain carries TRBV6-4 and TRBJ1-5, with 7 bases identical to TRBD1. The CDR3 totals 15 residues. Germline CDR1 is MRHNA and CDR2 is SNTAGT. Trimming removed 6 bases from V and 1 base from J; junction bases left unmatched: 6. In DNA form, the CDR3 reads TGTGCCAGCAGCGCCAGGGGGGGGAGCAATCAGCCCCAGCATTTT. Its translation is CASSARGGSNQPQHF.